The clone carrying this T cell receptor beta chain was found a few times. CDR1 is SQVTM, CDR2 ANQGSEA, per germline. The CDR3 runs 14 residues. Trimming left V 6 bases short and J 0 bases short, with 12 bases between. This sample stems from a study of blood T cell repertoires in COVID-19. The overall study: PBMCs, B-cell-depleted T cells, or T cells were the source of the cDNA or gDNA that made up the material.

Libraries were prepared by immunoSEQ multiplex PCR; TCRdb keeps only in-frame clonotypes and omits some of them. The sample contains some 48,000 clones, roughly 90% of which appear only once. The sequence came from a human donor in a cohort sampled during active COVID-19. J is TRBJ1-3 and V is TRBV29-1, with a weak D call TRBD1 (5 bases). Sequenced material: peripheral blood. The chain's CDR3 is CSVQGLYSGNTIYF. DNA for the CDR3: TGCAGCGTCCAGGGACTGTACTCTGGAAACACCATATATTTT.